The clone carrying this T cell receptor beta chain showed up just a few times. From germline, CDR1 is MNHNS and CDR2 SASEGT. The CDR3 sequence is 13 residues long. The V end was cut by 5 bases, the J end by 13 bases, with 18 bases between. The patients had localized lung adenocarcinoma, a non-small cell subtype. This sample is drawn from a study of CD4 and CD8 cells across lung adenocarcinoma regions. TCRdb reprocessed the PCR reads with MiXCR, giving one entry per CDR3 protein. The table includes around 25,000 distinct CDR3 sequences, over 45% detected once. The source material was CD8+ T cells from the center of a lung tumor. The clonotype originates from a male donor with lung adenocarcinoma. The CD4 and CD8 labels of this study may be unreliable. V is TRBV6-1 and J is TRBJ2-4, with D possibly TRBD2 on 5 matching bases. This chain's CDR3 is CASSRPSKGEQYF. The CDR3 DNA follows: TGTGCCAGCAGTCGACCATCCAAGGGAGAGCAGTACTTC.